This TCR beta chain is drawn from a study of blood T cell repertoires in COVID-19. The data were produced by immunoSEQ multiplex PCR, yet TCRdb's version contains in-frame clones alone and is incomplete. The sample carries about 410,000 clones, around nine tenths recorded once. Looked up from germline, CDR1 is KGHDR and CDR2 is SFDVKD. The CDR3 runs to 16 residues. J gave up 0 bases and V 9 bases, and 11 bases lay outside the gene matches. Seattle patients were enrolled during active infection and followed longitudinally. This receptor was obtained from a woman in her thirties or forties with COVID-19, enrolled during active disease. Sequenced sample: peripheral blood. This chain joins TRBV24-1 and TRBJ2-5, with TRBD2 identical over 8 bases. CDR3 amino acids: CATGDRLARYQETQYF. The CDR3 nucleotides read TGTGCCACCGGGGATCGACTAGCGAGGTACCAAGAGACCCAGTACTTC.